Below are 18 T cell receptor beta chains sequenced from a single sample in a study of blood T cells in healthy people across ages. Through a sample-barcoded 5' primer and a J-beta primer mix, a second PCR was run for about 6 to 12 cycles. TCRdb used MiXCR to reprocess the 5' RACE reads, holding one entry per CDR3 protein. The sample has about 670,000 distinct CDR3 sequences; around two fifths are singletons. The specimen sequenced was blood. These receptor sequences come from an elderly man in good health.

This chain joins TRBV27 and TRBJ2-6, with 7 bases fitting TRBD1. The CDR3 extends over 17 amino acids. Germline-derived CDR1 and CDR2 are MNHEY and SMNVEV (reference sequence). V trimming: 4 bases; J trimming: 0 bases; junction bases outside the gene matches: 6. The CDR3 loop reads CASSWDSRSSGANVLTF. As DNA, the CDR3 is TGTGCCAGCAGTTGGGACAGCCGGAGCTCTGGGGCCAACGTCCTGACTTTC.

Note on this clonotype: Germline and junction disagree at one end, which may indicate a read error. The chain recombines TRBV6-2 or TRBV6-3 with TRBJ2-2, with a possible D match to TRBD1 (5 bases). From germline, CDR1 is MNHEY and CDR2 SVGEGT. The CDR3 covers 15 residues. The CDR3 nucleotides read TGTGCCAGTAGTTACGCAGGGACGAACACCGGGGAGCTGTTTTTT. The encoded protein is CASSYAGTNTGELFF.

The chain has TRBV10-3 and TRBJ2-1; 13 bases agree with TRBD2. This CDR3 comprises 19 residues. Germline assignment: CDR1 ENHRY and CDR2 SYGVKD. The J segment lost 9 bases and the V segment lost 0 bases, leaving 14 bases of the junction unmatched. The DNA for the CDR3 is TGTGCCATCAGTGAGTCGGGGCCCTTACTAGCGGGAGGGCCGAGTGAGCAGTTCTTC. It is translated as CAISESGPLLAGGPSEQFF.

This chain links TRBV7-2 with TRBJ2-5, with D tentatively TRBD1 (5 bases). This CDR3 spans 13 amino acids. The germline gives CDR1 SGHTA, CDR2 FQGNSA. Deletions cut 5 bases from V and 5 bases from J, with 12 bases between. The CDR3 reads CASSVTTEETQYF. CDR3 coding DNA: TGTGCCAGCAGCGTCACGACAGAGGAGACCCAGTACTTC.

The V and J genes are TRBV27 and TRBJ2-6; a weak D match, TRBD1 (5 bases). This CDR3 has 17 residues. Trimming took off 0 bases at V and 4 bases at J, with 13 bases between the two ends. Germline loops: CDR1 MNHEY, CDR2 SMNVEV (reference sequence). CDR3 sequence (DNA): TGTGCCAGCAGTTTATCGGCCAGGGCAACAGGGGCCAACGTCCTGACTTTC. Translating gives CASSLSARATGANVLTF.

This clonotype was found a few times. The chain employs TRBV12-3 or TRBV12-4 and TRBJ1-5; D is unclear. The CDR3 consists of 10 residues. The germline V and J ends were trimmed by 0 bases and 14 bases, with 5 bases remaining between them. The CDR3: CASSLALKHF. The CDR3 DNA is TGTGCCAGCAGTTTAGCACTTAAGCATTTT.

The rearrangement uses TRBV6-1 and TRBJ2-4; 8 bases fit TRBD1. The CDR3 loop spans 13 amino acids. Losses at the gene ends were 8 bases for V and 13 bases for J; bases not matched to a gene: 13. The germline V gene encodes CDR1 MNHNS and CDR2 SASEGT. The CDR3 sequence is CASGTGGTRAQYF. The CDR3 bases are TGTGCCAGCGGAACAGGGGGGACGCGAGCGCAGTACTTC.

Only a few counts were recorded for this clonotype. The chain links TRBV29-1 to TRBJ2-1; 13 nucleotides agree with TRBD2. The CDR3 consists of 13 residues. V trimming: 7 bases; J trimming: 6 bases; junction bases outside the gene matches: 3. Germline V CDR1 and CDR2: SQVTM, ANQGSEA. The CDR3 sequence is CSAGTSGVNEQFF. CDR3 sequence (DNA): TGCAGCGCGGGGACTAGCGGGGTCAATGAGCAGTTCTTC.

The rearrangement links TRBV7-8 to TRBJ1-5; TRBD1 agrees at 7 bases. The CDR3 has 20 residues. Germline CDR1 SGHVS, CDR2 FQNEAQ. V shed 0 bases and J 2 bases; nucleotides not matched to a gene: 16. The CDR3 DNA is TGTGCCAGCAGCTTAGCGAGGGGATCGGCAGGGGGAATTGGCAATCAGCCCCAGCATTTT. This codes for CASSLARGSAGGIGNQPQHF.

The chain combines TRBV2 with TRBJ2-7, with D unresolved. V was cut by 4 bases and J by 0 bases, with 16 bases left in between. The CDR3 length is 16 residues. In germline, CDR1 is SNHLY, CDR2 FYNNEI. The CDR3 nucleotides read TGTGCCAGCAGTGTCCGTTCCCAGACGGGCTCCTACGAGCAGTACTTC. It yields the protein CASSVRSQTGSYEQYF.

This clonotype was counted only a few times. CDR3 DNA sequence: TGCAGCGTTGTGGGGGCGGGGGGCAATTACTATGGCTACACCTTC. It translates to CSVVGAGGNYYGYTF. The V and J genes are TRBV29-1 and TRBJ1-2; a weak D match, TRBD1 (6 bases). V lost 4 bases and J 3 bases, leaving 18 bases between the germline ends. The CDR3 covers 15 residues. Germline values: CDR1 SQVTM, CDR2 ANQGSEA.

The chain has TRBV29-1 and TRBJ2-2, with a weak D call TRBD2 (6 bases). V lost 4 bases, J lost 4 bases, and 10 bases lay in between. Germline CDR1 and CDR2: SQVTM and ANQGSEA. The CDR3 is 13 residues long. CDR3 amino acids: CSVVTSSTGELFF. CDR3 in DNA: TGCAGCGTTGTTACTAGCAGCACCGGGGAGCTGTTTTTT.

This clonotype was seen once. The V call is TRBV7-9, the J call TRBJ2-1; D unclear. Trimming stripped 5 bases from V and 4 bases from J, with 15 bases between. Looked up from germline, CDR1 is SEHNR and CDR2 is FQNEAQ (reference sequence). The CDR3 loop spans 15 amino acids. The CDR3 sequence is CASSHRGNMYNEQFF. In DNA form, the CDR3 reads TGTGCCAGCAGCCATAGAGGTAACATGTACAATGAGCAGTTCTTC.

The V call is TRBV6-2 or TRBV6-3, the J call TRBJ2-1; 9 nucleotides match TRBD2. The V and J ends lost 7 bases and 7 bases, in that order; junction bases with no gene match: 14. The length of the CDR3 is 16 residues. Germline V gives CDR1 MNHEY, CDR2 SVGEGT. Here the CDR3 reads CASTKIEIAGANEQFF. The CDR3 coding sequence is TGTGCCAGCACGAAGATAGAAATAGCGGGAGCAAATGAGCAGTTCTTC.

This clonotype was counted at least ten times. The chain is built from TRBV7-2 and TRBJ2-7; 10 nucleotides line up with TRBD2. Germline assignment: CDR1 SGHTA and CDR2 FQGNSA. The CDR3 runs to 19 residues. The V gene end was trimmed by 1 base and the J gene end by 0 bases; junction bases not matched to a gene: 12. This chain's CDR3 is CASSLVPPGSGRLSYEQYF. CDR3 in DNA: TGTGCCAGCAGCTTAGTCCCCCCGGGTAGCGGGAGGCTCTCCTACGAGCAGTACTTC.

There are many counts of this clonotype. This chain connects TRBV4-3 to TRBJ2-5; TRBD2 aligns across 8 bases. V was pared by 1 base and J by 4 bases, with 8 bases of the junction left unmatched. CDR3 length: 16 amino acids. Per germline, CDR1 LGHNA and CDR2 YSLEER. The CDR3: CASSQAGAGGPETQYF. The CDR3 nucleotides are TGCGCCAGCAGCCAAGCTGGGGCGGGGGGACCAGAGACCCAGTACTTC.

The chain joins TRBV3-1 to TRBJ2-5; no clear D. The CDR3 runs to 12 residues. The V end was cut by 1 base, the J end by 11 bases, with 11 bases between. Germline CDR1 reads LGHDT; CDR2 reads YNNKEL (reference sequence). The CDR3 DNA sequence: TGTGCCAGCAGCCAAGGAGAGTTTTTGCAGTACTTC. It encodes CASSQGEFLQYF.

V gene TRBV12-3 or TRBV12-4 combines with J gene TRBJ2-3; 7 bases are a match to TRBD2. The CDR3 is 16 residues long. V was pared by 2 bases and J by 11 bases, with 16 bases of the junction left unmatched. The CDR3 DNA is TGTGCCAGCAGTTTACGGGGGAGGGTCGGCGCAGATGTGCAGTATTTT. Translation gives CASSLRGRVGADVQYF.